This T cell receptor beta chain was identified in a study of cytomegalovirus exposure and HLA in healthy donors. Study in general: Ancestry clustering placed more than 65% of roughly 400 genotyped donors in the Caucasian-associated cluster. Study results and limitations: Altogether, 160 or so TCR beta chains were recorded as cytomegalovirus-associated. Later analysis identified several of the most significant clusters that appeared linked to common viral pathogens.

As concerns this clone: What it recognizes is unknown.

A multiplex PCR was run with 60 Vbeta primers and 13 Jbeta primers. Sequenced by immunoSEQ multiplex PCR; TCRdb stores in-frame clones only, minus some. The top ten clones hold about 6.1% of a sample with under 110,000 clones, over 60% of them seen once. The CDR3 loop spans 14 amino acids. Germline V gene sequence: CDR1 SGDLS, CDR2 YYNGEE. V gave up 3 bases and J gave up 4 bases; unmatched junction bases: 5. V usage is TRBV9 and J usage is TRBJ1-1, with 8 bases identical to TRBD1. This TCR was sampled from a woman aged 50 to 60 in good health and CMV-seropositive. The sample taken for sequencing was PBMCs. This CDR3 is CASSANRGGTEAFF. In DNA form, the CDR3 reads TGTGCCAGCAGCGCAAACAGGGGGGGCACTGAAGCTTTCTTT. Supplemented by reference TRBV9 and TRBJ1-1, the full variable domain reads DSGVTQTPKHLITATGQRVTLRCSPRSGDLSVYWYQQSLDQGLQFLIQYYNGEERAKGNILERFSAQQFPDLHSELNLSSLELGDSALYFCASSANRGGTEAFFGQGTRLTVV.